This entry is about one T cell receptor (beta chain). The V segment lost 5 bases and the J segment 4 bases; nucleotides outside the gene matches: 16. Germline assignment: CDR1 LNHNV and CDR2 YYDKDF (reference sequence). The CDR3 loop spans 17 amino acids. This specimen belongs to a study of T cell repertoires in cytomegalovirus infection. TCRdb analysed the reads with MiXCR anew, one entry per CDR3 protein. Found here are 200,000 or so distinct CDR3 sequences, 28% of them singletons; the top ten hold 31%. The rearrangement links TRBV15 to TRBJ1-2; TRBD1 aligns across 7 bases. Sequencing was done on a sample of PBMCs. This receptor was obtained from a human donor in good health (CMV status not recorded). Some clones in this sample may be carry-over from other donors' samples. The CDR3 spells CATSGDSDRAALYGYTF. Here the CDR3 DNA reads TGTGCCACCAGCGGCGACTCAGACAGGGCGGCCCTCTATGGCTACACCTTC.